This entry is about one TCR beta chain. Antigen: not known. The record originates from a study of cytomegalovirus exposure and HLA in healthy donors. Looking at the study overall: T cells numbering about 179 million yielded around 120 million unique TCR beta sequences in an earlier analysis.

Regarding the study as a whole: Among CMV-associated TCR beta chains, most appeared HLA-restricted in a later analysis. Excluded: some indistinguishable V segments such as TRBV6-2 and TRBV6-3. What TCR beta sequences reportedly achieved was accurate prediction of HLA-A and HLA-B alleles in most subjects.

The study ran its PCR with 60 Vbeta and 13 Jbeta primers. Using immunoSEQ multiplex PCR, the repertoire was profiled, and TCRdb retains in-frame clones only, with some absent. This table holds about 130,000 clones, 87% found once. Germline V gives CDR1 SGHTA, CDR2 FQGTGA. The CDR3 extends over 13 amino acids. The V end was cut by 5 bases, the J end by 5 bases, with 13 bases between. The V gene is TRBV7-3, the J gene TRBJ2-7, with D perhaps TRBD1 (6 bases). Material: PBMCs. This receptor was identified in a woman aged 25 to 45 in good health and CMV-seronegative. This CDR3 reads CASSRTEAHEQYF. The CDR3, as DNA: TGTGCCAGCAGCCGGACAGAAGCCCACGAGCAGTACTTC.